The 30 T cell receptor beta chains below come from one sample, sequenced in a study of chronic HIV infection and antiretroviral therapy. TCRdb reanalysed the 5' RACE reads using MiXCR and keeps one entry per CDR3 protein. The sample contains around 31,000 distinct CDR3 sequences, 7% to 10% of which appear only once. Sequencing was performed on peripheral blood. Source of these receptors: an adult who had HIV and had not received antiretroviral therapy, or was an uninfected healthy control (not recorded which).

This clonotype showed up many times. This chain's CDR3 is CSVPVRVGNEQFF. Here the CDR3 DNA reads TGCAGTGTTCCGGTTAGGGTTGGCAATGAGCAGTTCTTC. V is TRBV20-1 and J is TRBJ2-1, with D unresolved. The CDR3 runs 13 residues. V shed 7 bases and J shed 6 bases, with 16 bases lying between them. Germline loops: CDR1 DFQATT, CDR2 SNEGSKA (reference sequence).

This clonotype was recorded a few times. The gene calls are TRBV3-1 and TRBJ1-1; D gene unclear. This CDR3 spans 15 amino acids. The germline V and J ends were trimmed by 2 bases and 2 bases, with 12 bases remaining between them. Germline loops: CDR1 LGHDT, CDR2 YNNKEL (reference sequence). The CDR3 nucleotides read TGTGCCAGCAGCCAATCGGATGGTGGCAACACTGAAGCTTTCTTT. Encoded protein: CASSQSDGGNTEAFF.

This clonotype was found many times. The chain combines TRBV10-3 with TRBJ2-1, with 8 bases identical to TRBD1. Trimming removed 2 bases from V and 6 bases from J; junction bases left unmatched: 3. The CDR3 sequence is 14 residues long. Germline CDR1 is ENHRY and CDR2 is SYGVKD. CDR3 DNA sequence: TGTGCCATCAGTGAGCCGGACAGGGTCAATGAGCAGTTCTTC. Amino acids: CAISEPDRVNEQFF.

This clonotype occurred many times. V and J are TRBV29-1 and TRBJ2-3, with D uncertain. V lost 4 bases to trimming and J lost 1 base, with 6 bases between them. The CDR3 consists of 12 residues. The germline gives CDR1 SQVTM, CDR2 ANQGSEA. This CDR3 is CSVVLRTDTQYF. The CDR3 nucleotides are TGCAGCGTTGTTCTCCGCACAGATACGCAGTATTTT.

The CDR3 region has the DNA TGCAGCGTTGAAGCGGACGCCGGGGGCGTCGAGCAGTACTTC. Protein sequence: CSVEADAGGVEQYF. The genes are TRBV29-1 and TRBJ2-7, with D possibly being TRBD1 or TRBD2 (6 bases each). This CDR3 comprises 14 residues. In germline, CDR1 is SQVTM, CDR2 ANQGSEA. V gave up 1 base and J gave up 6 bases, with 16 bases separating them.

At least ten counts were recorded for this clonotype. CDR3 nucleotides: TGTGCCAGCAGTTACTTTGGTAGCGGGATATCAGATACGCAGTATTTT. It yields the protein CASSYFGSGISDTQYF. J is TRBJ2-3 and V is TRBV6-6, with 8 bases fitting TRBD2. Per the germline V gene, CDR1 is MNHNY and CDR2 is SVGAGI (reference sequence). The CDR3 sequence is 16 residues long. Trimming cost V 1 base and J 4 bases; bases outside gene matches: 7.

This clonotype came up a few times. The chain employs TRBV7-4 and TRBJ2-1, with D possibly TRBD2 on 5 matching bases. V dropped 5 bases and J dropped 4 bases, with 15 bases sitting between them. The CDR3 runs 15 residues. CDR1 SGHVT and CDR2 SQSDAQ come from the germline V gene. The chain's CDR3 is CASSPGLKFYNEQFF. The CDR3 DNA reads as TGTGCCAGCAGCCCAGGACTTAAGTTTTACAATGAGCAGTTCTTC.

This clonotype was observed many times. This chain links TRBV28 with TRBJ1-3; tentatively, D is TRBD1 (5 bases). V dropped 7 bases and J dropped 1 base, with 14 bases sitting between them. The CDR3 is made up of 15 amino acids. The germline gives CDR1 MDHEN, CDR2 SYDVKM. CDR3 sequence: CASTVTADSGNTIYF. The CDR3 DNA is TGTGCCAGCACGGTGACAGCGGATTCTGGAAACACCATATATTTT.

In its sample, this clonotype was seen many times. This chain joins TRBV5-1 and TRBJ2-3, with TRBD2 matching over 12 bases. V lost 3 bases to trimming and J lost 5 bases; unmatched junction nucleotides: 7. The germline V gene encodes CDR1 SGHRS and CDR2 YFSETQ. The CDR3 runs 16 residues. Here the CDR3 reads CASSYPTSGGEDTQYF. CDR3 sequence (DNA): TGCGCCAGCAGCTACCCGACTAGCGGGGGAGAAGATACGCAGTATTTT.

This clonotype has ten or more counts. The chain joins TRBV9 to TRBJ2-2; D perhaps matches TRBD2 (6 bases). V lost 0 bases, J lost 4 bases, and 13 bases lay in between. The germline gives CDR1 SGDLS, CDR2 YYNGEE. This CDR3 contains 16 residues. The CDR3 DNA reads as TGTGCCAGCAGCGTAGCGGCCGGGGGATCCACCGGGGAGCTGTTTTTT. Its protein is CASSVAAGGSTGELFF.

This clonotype has a count of ten or more. The V call is TRBV5-1, the J call TRBJ2-7, with D maybe TRBD1 (6 bases). Germline CDR1 and CDR2: SGHRS and YFSETQ. V lost 7 bases and J lost 0, with 11 bases in between. The CDR3 contains 13 residues. The DNA for the CDR3 is TGCGCCAGCTACCGGGACAACTCCTACGAGCAGTACTTC. Its translation is CASYRDNSYEQYF.

This clonotype has a count of ten or more. This chain joins TRBV27 and TRBJ2-7; D unclear. The germline gives CDR1 MNHEY, CDR2 SMNVEV (reference sequence). The CDR3 runs 13 residues. Trimming took off 2 bases at V and 2 bases at J, with 7 bases between the two ends. The CDR3 DNA sequence: TGTGCCAGCAGTTTAGGCGGAACCTACGAGCAGTACTTC. This codes for CASSLGGTYEQYF.

This clonotype was seen a few times. The V call is TRBV2, the J call TRBJ2-1; TRBD1 agrees at 8 bases. CDR1 is SNHLY and CDR2 is FYNNEI in the germline V gene. The junction had 9 bases not matched to a gene; V was cut back by 4 bases and J by 7 bases. The CDR3 totals 15 residues. The CDR3: CASSAASRGLNEQFF. The CDR3 nucleotides are TGTGCCAGCAGTGCCGCTAGCAGGGGGCTAAATGAGCAGTTCTTC.

This clonotype was found many times. The chain has TRBV6-4 and TRBJ2-1; D is unresolved. Germline V gene lookup returns CDR1 MRHNA and CDR2 SNTAGT. The CDR3 totals 16 residues. V lost 6 bases to trimming and J lost 9 bases, with 24 bases between them. In DNA form, the CDR3 reads TGTGCCAGCAGCGCTCTAGGTAACGGTTATCAAGGTGAGCAGTTCTTC. Protein product: CASSALGNGYQGEQFF.

This clonotype was detected ten times or more. The chain links TRBV15 to TRBJ2-7, with a possible D match to TRBD1 (6 bases). Between the trimmed V and J ends, which lost 5 bases and 3 bases, there was a span of 11 bases. Germline V lookup: CDR1 LNHNV, CDR2 YYDKDF (reference sequence). The CDR3 spans 13 residues. This CDR3 reads CATSGGQRYEQYF. CDR3 DNA sequence: TGTGCCACCAGCGGTGGACAGCGCTACGAGCAGTACTTC.

Many counts were recorded for this clonotype. The rearrangement uses TRBV29-1 and TRBJ2-2; perhaps TRBD1 as D (6 bases). The CDR3 extends over 14 amino acids. Trimming cost V 6 bases and J 2 bases, with 13 bases left between them. Germline lookup yields CDR1 SQVTM and CDR2 ANQGSEA. The CDR3: CSVSQGTNTGELFF. The DNA of the CDR3 is TGCAGCGTCTCTCAGGGGACAAACACCGGGGAGCTGTTTTTT.

Many counts were recorded for this clonotype. This chain joins TRBV29-1 and TRBJ2-2, with D possibly matching TRBD1 (6 bases). Per the germline V gene, CDR1 is SQVTM and CDR2 is ANQGSEA. This CDR3 has 13 residues. The germline V and J ends were trimmed by 6 bases and 2 bases, with 10 bases remaining between them. DNA for the CDR3: TGCAGCGTCGGGACATTCAACACCGGGGAGCTGTTTTTT. Encoded protein: CSVGTFNTGELFF.

This clonotype has only a few counts. The J gene is TRBJ2-5, the V gene TRBV10-3; D gene uncertain. V was shortened by 0 bases and J by 6 bases, with 5 bases between the two germline ends. The CDR3 is made up of 12 amino acids. Germline values: CDR1 ENHRY, CDR2 SYGVKD. The DNA of the CDR3 is TGTGCCATCAGTGAGTCTAGGAAGACCCAGTACTTC. It is translated as CAISESRKTQYF.

The V and J genes are TRBV7-2 and TRBJ2-5; D gene ambiguous. V dropped 11 bases and J dropped 5 bases, with 6 bases sitting between them. Germline-derived CDR1 and CDR2 are SGHTA and FQGNSA. There are 9 residues in the CDR3. DNA for the CDR3: TGTGCCGCCGGCGAGACCCAGTACTTC. Its translation is CAAGETQYF.

The rearrangement links TRBV29-1 to TRBJ1-1; TRBD1 agrees at 8 bases. The CDR3 extends over 12 amino acids. Germline CDR1 reads SQVTM; CDR2 reads ANQGSEA. J was trimmed by 7 bases and V by 4 bases; bases with no gene match: 5. CDR3 DNA: TGCAGCGTTGCCCACGGACAGGGTGAAGCTTTCTTT. It yields the protein CSVAHGQGEAFF. The full variable domain, completed using reference TRBV29-1 and TRBJ1-1, is SAVISQKPSRDICQRGTSLTIQCQVDSQVTMMFWYRQQPGQSLTLIATANQGSEATYESGFVIDKFPISRPNLTFSTLTVSNMSPEDSSIYLCSVAHGQGEAFFGQGTRLTVV.

Only a few counts were recorded for this clonotype. This chain connects TRBV4-1 to TRBJ1-2; D not resolved. The V gene lost 2 bases and the J gene lost 4 bases, with 11 bases spanning the gap. This CDR3 spans 14 amino acids. CDR1 MGHRA and CDR2 YSYEKL come from the germline V gene. Here the CDR3 DNA reads TGCGCCAGCAGCCAACGAGGTTTGTTCTATGGCTACACCTTC. Amino acid sequence: CASSQRGLFYGYTF.

The chain joins TRBV4-3 to TRBJ2-3; D not resolved. V was trimmed by 0 bases and J by 1 base, leaving 8 bases between them. In germline, CDR1 is LGHNA, CDR2 YSLEER. The CDR3 is 15 residues long. This chain's CDR3 is CASSQDVQRTDTQYF. CDR3 sequence (DNA): TGCGCCAGCAGCCAAGATGTGCAGCGCACAGATACGCAGTATTTT.

This clonotype was counted a few times. CDR3 in amino acids: CASSHLTSGRNTGELFF. The CDR3 DNA reads as TGTGCCAGCAGCCACTTGACTAGCGGGAGGAACACCGGGGAGCTGTTTTTT. The V and J genes are TRBV16 and TRBJ2-2, with TRBD2 identical over 12 bases. Losses at the gene ends were 3 bases for V and 1 base for J; bases not matched to a gene: 3. The CDR3 is made up of 17 amino acids. Per germline, CDR1 KGHSY and CDR2 FQNENV.

This clonotype was picked up a small number of times. This rearrangement joins TRBV5-1 to TRBJ2-7; 8 positions agree with TRBD1. With V trimmed by 5 bases and J by 5 bases, 6 bases remained unmatched. Germline V CDR1 and CDR2: SGHRS, YFSETQ. The length of the CDR3 is 13 residues. CDR3 coding DNA: TGCGCCAGCAGACATGACAGGGGCAACGAGCAGTACTTC. It specifies CASRHDRGNEQYF.

This clonotype was picked up a small number of times. This chain uses TRBV11-2 with TRBJ1-3; D is perhaps TRBD1 (6 bases). V was clipped by 5 bases and J by 6 bases, with 17 bases between them. Germline assignment: CDR1 SGHAT and CDR2 FQNNGV. CDR3 length: 15 amino acids. The CDR3 nucleotides read TGTGCCAGCAGCCGCATCAGGGGAGGGGAAAACACCATATATTTT. Translating it yields CASSRIRGGENTIYF. Using reference TRBV11-2 and TRBJ1-3 for the parts outside the CDR3, the full variable domain is EAGVAQSPRYKIIEKRQSVAFWCNPISGHATLYWYQQILGQGPKLLIQFQNNGVVDDSQLPKDRFSAERLKGVDSTLKIQPAKLEDSAVYLCASSRIRGGENTIYFGEGSWLTVV.

This sequence joins TRBV2 and TRBJ2-1; the match to TRBD1 covers 9 bases. The CDR3 contains 14 residues. Germline lookup yields CDR1 SNHLY and CDR2 FYNNEI. Trimming cost V 8 bases and J 5 bases; bases outside gene matches: 7. The CDR3 nucleotides read TGTGCCAGCCCTAAGGGACAGGGAAACAATGAGCAGTTCTTC. Translated, it gives CASPKGQGNNEQFF.

This clonotype was seen repeatedly, ten times or more. The V gene is TRBV5-1, the J gene TRBJ2-1, with D possibly being TRBD1 or TRBD2 (5 bases each). Germline V lookup: CDR1 SGHRS, CDR2 YFSETQ. This CDR3 comprises 14 residues. Trimming took 1 base from V and 5 from J, leaving 10 bases between them. CDR3 residues: CASSLPGRNNEQFF. DNA for the CDR3: TGCGCCAGCAGCTTGCCGGGACGTAACAATGAGCAGTTCTTC.

This clonotype occurred many times. The gene calls are TRBV29-1 and TRBJ1-3; TRBD1 matches 7 bases. The V and J ends lost 0 bases and 0 bases, in that order; junction bases with no gene match: 2. There are 15 residues in the CDR3. Germline loops: CDR1 SQVTM, CDR2 ANQGSEA. The CDR3: CSVEEGQNSGNTIYF. The DNA for the CDR3 is TGCAGCGTTGAAGAGGGACAGAACTCTGGAAACACCATATATTTT. The full variable domain, completed using reference TRBV29-1 and TRBJ1-3, is SAVISQKPSRDICQRGTSLTIQCQVDSQVTMMFWYRQQPGQSLTLIATANQGSEATYESGFVIDKFPISRPNLTFSTLTVSNMSPEDSSIYLCSVEEGQNSGNTIYFGEGSWLTVV.

This clonotype has just a few counts. The J gene is TRBJ2-7, the V gene TRBV7-2; tentative D call: TRBD2 (6 bases). The CDR3 is made up of 15 amino acids. CDR1 and CDR2 from the germline V gene are SGHTA and FQGNSA. Trimming removed 2 bases from V and 2 bases from J, with 13 bases in between. Here the CDR3 DNA reads TGTGCCAGCAGCTTATTCACTAGCCGTGCCTACGAGCAGTACTTC. Translation gives CASSLFTSRAYEQYF.

This clonotype was picked up many times. The chain combines TRBV12-3 or TRBV12-4 with TRBJ2-5; 7 bases are a match to TRBD2. The CDR3 totals 15 residues. V was pared by 5 bases and J by 5 bases, with 11 bases of the junction left unmatched. CDR3 nucleotide sequence: TGTGCCAGCAGTGGGGGGAGGGCACCAAGTGAGACCCAGTACTTC. It codes for CASSGGRAPSETQYF.